The 32 T cell receptor beta chains below all came from one sample that was sequenced in a study of blood T cells in healthy people across ages (dated by TCRdb to between 2015 and 2016). Library prep was done by 5' RACE. Data came from an Illumina HiSeq 2500. A second PCR of roughly 7 to 11 cycles was run with a J-beta primer mix and a sample-barcoded 5' primer. Using fastp at Q25 and MiXCR, TCRdb reprocessed the public reads and kept productive beta chains. CDR3 protein sequences are deduplicated, and each keeps its most common genes and DNA. In all, the sample holds roughly 700,000 distinct CDR3 sequences, and roughly 25% of those were seen once. The biggest ten clones account for more than 7.5% of the sample. This sample also appeared in a second study, on T cells of mothers and their children.

The sequencing sample was made of blood. Source of these receptors: a boy younger than 18 in good health.

This clonotype appeared a single time. CDR3 in DNA: TGTGCCAGCAGCTTCGCACAGGGATGGGCCACAGATACGCAGTATTTT. Its protein is CASSFAQGWATDTQYF. This chain links TRBV5-6 with TRBJ2-3; D possibly corresponds to TRBD1 (6 bases). Germline CDR1 and CDR2: SGHDT and YYEEEE. The CDR3 has 16 amino acids. V shed 2 bases and J shed 2 bases, with 15 bases lying between them.

This chain links TRBV29-1 with TRBJ2-7, with D possibly TRBD1 on 8 matching bases. With 3 bases removed from V and 2 bases from J, the gap between germline ends came to 17 bases. CDR3 length: 15 amino acids. Germline CDR1 reads SQVTM; CDR2 reads ANQGSEA. The chain's CDR3 is CSVEGGTGLTYEQYF. In DNA form, the CDR3 reads TGCAGCGTTGAGGGGGGGACAGGCCTGACCTACGAGCAGTACTTC.

This clonotype was counted only a few times. The chain links TRBV20-1 to TRBJ2-1; TRBD2 matches at 10 bases. This CDR3 spans 14 amino acids. Germline lookup yields CDR1 DFQATT and CDR2 SNEGSKA (reference sequence). J lost 7 bases, V lost 3 bases, and 6 bases had no gene match. The CDR3 bases are TGCAGTGCTAGCAGCGGGGGGGGTTTAAATGAGCAGTTCTTC. Its translation is CSASSGGGLNEQFF.

This clonotype was counted between two and nine times. The CDR3, as DNA: TGTGCCAGCACGGGACTAGCGGGAGTATCGTCCTACAATGAGCAGTTCTTC. Protein: CASTGLAGVSSYNEQFF. The rearrangement joins TRBV28 to TRBJ2-1, with 14 bases identical to TRBD2. Germline CDR1 and CDR2: MDHEN and SYDVKM. Trimming removed 7 bases from V and 1 base from J; junction bases left unmatched: 6. CDR3 size: 17 residues. Variable domain in full (rest from reference TRBV28 and TRBJ2-1): DVKVTQSSRYLVKRTGEKVFLECVQDMDHENMFWYRQDPGLGLRLIYFSYDVKMKEKGDIPEGYSVSREKKERFSLILESASTNQTSMYLCASTGLAGVSSYNEQFFGPGTRLTVL.

The chain links TRBV14 to TRBJ2-1, with 11 positions matching TRBD2. Germline values: CDR1 SGHDN, CDR2 FVKESK. Trimming cost V 5 bases and J 8 bases; bases outside gene matches: 5. The CDR3 loop spans 14 amino acids. This chain's CDR3 is CASSSLAGGYEQFF. CDR3 nucleotides: TGTGCCAGCAGCTCATTAGCGGGAGGGTATGAGCAGTTCTTC.

This chain uses TRBV20-1 with TRBJ2-5; 12 bases line up with TRBD2. J lost 4 bases, V lost 3 bases, and 6 bases had no gene match. CDR3 length: 15 amino acids. CDR1 and CDR2 from the germline V gene are DFQATT and SNEGSKA (reference sequence). CDR3 nucleotide sequence: TGCAGTGCTAGTTTGACTAGCGGGAGAGGAGAGACCCAGTACTTC. Protein product: CSASLTSGRGETQYF.

This clonotype occurred a few times. The chain combines TRBV7-9 with TRBJ2-1, with a possible D match to TRBD2 (5 bases). CDR1 and CDR2 from the germline V gene are SEHNR and FQNEAQ (reference sequence). CDR3 length: 16 amino acids. Trimming shortened V by 0 bases and J by 3 bases, and 12 bases separated the two germline ends. This chain's CDR3 is CASSLAGAAGYNEQFF. The CDR3 coding sequence is TGTGCCAGCAGCTTAGCGGGAGCTGCGGGCTACAATGAGCAGTTCTTC. Together with reference TRBV7-9 and TRBJ2-1, the CDR3 gives the full variable domain: DTGVSQNPRHKITKRGQNVTFRCDPISEHNRLYWYRQTLGQGPEFLTYFQNEAQLEKSRLLSDRFSAERPKGSFSTLEIQRTEQGDSAMYLCASSLAGAAGYNEQFFGPGTRLTVL.

The chain couples TRBV28 to TRBJ2-4; D is perhaps TRBD2 (5 bases). Looked up from germline, CDR1 is MDHEN and CDR2 is SYDVKM. V dropped 3 bases and J dropped 9 bases, with 12 bases sitting between them. CDR3 length: 13 amino acids. This CDR3 is CASSFGIKGIQYF. The CDR3 DNA sequence: TGTGCCAGCAGTTTCGGGATAAAAGGCATTCAGTACTTC.

This clonotype has more than one count but fewer than ten. This chain uses TRBV6-5 with TRBJ2-7, with 11 bases identical to TRBD2. The germline V gene has CDR1 MNHEY and CDR2 SVGAGI. The CDR3 is 15 amino acids. The V gene end was trimmed by 6 bases and the J gene end by 3 bases; junction bases not matched to a gene: 7. The CDR3 region is CASSPGTSGNYEQYF. CDR3 sequence (DNA): TGTGCCAGCAGCCCCGGGACTAGCGGAAACTACGAGCAGTACTTC.

In this sample, this clonotype turned up a few times. This chain connects TRBV4-3 to TRBJ2-5, with 8 bases matching TRBD2. The J call is doubtful: the DNA matches TRBJ2-7 better. The length of the CDR3 is 15 residues. Germline V gene sequence: CDR1 LGHNA, CDR2 YSLEER. CDR3 sequence reads: CASSRGREGFYEQYF. In nucleotides, the CDR3 is TGCGCCAGCAGCCGGGGACGGGAGGGGTTCTACGAGCAGTACTTC.

CDR3 DNA: TGTGCCAGCAGTGAGCAGCTAGACTACGAGCAGTACTTC. Protein: CASSEQLDYEQYF. The rearrangement joins TRBV27 to TRBJ2-7; D unclear. Trimming removed 5 bases at V and 3 bases at J, with 11 bases between. The CDR3 has 13 residues. Germline CDR1 MNHEY, CDR2 SMNVEV (reference sequence).

This clonotype was seen more than once but under ten times. V gene TRBV28 combines with J gene TRBJ2-7, with D perhaps TRBD1 or TRBD2 (5 bases each). Germline V gene data show CDR1 as MDHEN and CDR2 as SYDVKM. V was pared by 1 base and J by 0 bases, with 10 bases between. The CDR3 is 15 amino acids. Here the CDR3 reads CASSLSGRLSYEQYF. The CDR3 coding sequence is TGTGCCAGCAGTTTATCGGGACGGCTCTCCTACGAGCAGTACTTC.

This clonotype showed up just a few times. The V call is TRBV11-2, the J call TRBJ2-1, with a tentative D call TRBD2 (6 bases). The CDR3 has 14 amino acids. The ends were cut back, 3 bases at V and 10 bases at J, with 16 bases in the middle. The germline CDR1 and CDR2 sequences are SGHAT and FQNNGV. The CDR3 sequence: CASSFLTRPWEQFF. The CDR3 bases are TGTGCCAGCAGCTTCCTGACTAGGCCGTGGGAGCAGTTCTTC.

The chain carries TRBV20-1 and TRBJ2-1, with D possibly matching TRBD2 (5 bases). CDR1 and CDR2 (germline): DFQATT, SNEGSKA (reference sequence). Trimming left V 6 bases short and J 2 bases short, with 20 bases between. The CDR3 is made up of 16 amino acids. CDR3 coding DNA: TGCAGTGCGGAGTCTAGAGGGAGTAGCGCCTACAATGAGCAGTTCTTC. It translates to CSAESRGSSAYNEQFF.

This clonotype was counted many times. The genes are TRBV29-1 and TRBJ2-7; D not resolved. The CDR3 length is 11 residues. V was shortened by 5 bases and J by 5 bases, with 10 bases between the two germline ends. Germline CDR1 is SQVTM and CDR2 is ANQGSEA. The CDR3 DNA follows: TGCAGCGTTTCAAATACTAACGAGCAGTACTTC. It is translated as CSVSNTNEQYF.

This clonotype has more than one count but fewer than ten. V is TRBV6-1 and J is TRBJ2-4; either TRBD1 or TRBD2 may supply D (5 bases each). V lost 4 bases, J lost 7 bases, and 11 bases lay in between. The CDR3 spans 13 residues. Germline assignment: CDR1 MNHNS and CDR2 SASEGT. CDR3 region: CASSAPGTNIQYF. In nucleotides, the CDR3 is TGTGCCAGCAGTGCACCAGGGACCAACATTCAGTACTTC.

V is TRBV13 and J is TRBJ1-2; maybe TRBD1 (5 bases). The CDR3 has 12 residues. Germline lookup yields CDR1 PRHDT and CDR2 FYEKMQ (reference sequence). V was pared by 3 bases and J by 9 bases, with 11 bases between. DNA of the CDR3: TGTGCCAGCAGCTTGACCAGGGATCGCTACACCTTC. Translation: CASSLTRDRYTF.

The chain joins TRBV24-1 to TRBJ2-6; D gene ambiguous. V lost 4 bases and J lost 0, with 15 bases in between. The V gene's germline CDR1 is KGHDR and CDR2 SFDVKD. This CDR3 is 18 amino acids long. The CDR3 is CATSDPRLGRSGANVLTF. For the CDR3, the DNA is TGTGCCACCAGTGACCCGCGATTAGGCCGCTCTGGGGCCAACGTCCTGACTTTC.

This clonotype has only a few counts. The genes are TRBV5-6 and TRBJ2-7, with no clear D. Germline V gives CDR1 SGHDT, CDR2 YYEEEE. This CDR3 region has 17 residues. Trimming removed 2 bases from V and 0 bases from J, with 18 bases in between. The DNA for the CDR3 is TGTGCCAGCAGCTTTTTCATCCGACGTGATTCCTCCTACGAGCAGTACTTC. It is translated as CASSFFIRRDSSYEQYF.

This clonotype has a handful of counts. The chain couples TRBV7-2 to TRBJ2-2; TRBD2 matches at 13 bases. The CDR3 totals 16 residues. V lost 6 bases, J lost 5 bases, and 6 bases stayed unmatched. The germline CDR1 and CDR2 sequences are SGHTA and FQGNSA. CDR3: CASRLAGGPDTGELFF. DNA for the CDR3: TGTGCCAGCAGACTAGCGGGAGGGCCAGATACCGGGGAGCTGTTTTTT.

In this sample, this clonotype turned up a few times. The genes are TRBV4-2 and TRBJ2-7; tentative D call: TRBD1 (6 bases). CDR1 LGHNA and CDR2 YNFKEQ come from the germline V gene. V gave up 2 bases and J gave up 7 bases, with 12 bases separating them. This CDR3 has 13 amino acids. CDR3 in DNA: TGTGCCAGCAGCCAACGCGTGAGGGGGGAGCAGTACTTC. Its protein product is CASSQRVRGEQYF.

V usage is TRBV7-8 and J usage is TRBJ2-5; 7 bases align to TRBD2. This CDR3 has 17 amino acids. Germline-derived CDR1 and CDR2 are SGHVS and FQNEAQ. V dropped 1 base and J dropped 0; count of bases not matched to a gene: 8. The CDR3 loop reads CASSLVSLAEHQETQYF. The CDR3 coding sequence is TGTGCCAGCAGCTTAGTTAGCCTAGCGGAGCACCAAGAGACCCAGTACTTC.

The chain employs TRBV5-1 and TRBJ2-7; tentatively, D is TRBD2 (5 bases). The CDR3 is made up of 13 amino acids. V was cut by 2 bases and J by 6 bases, with 12 bases left in between. Germline V CDR1 and CDR2: SGHRS, YFSETQ. The CDR3 nucleotides are TGCGCCAGCAGCTTATCCCCCGAGGGCGAGCAGTACTTC. The encoded protein is CASSLSPEGEQYF.

The gene calls are TRBV12-3 or TRBV12-4 and TRBJ1-6; D unclear. This CDR3 is built from 15 residues. Deletions cut 6 bases from V and 0 bases from J, with 9 bases between. The chain's CDR3 is CASSAQSSYNSPLHF. The CDR3 DNA sequence: TGTGCCAGCAGCGCGCAGAGCTCCTATAATTCACCCCTCCACTTT.

The chain carries TRBV7-9 and TRBJ1-2; 7 bases map to TRBD1. This CDR3 has 14 amino acids. Germline values: CDR1 SEHNR, CDR2 FQNEAQ (reference sequence). V lost 11 bases, J lost 6 bases, and 15 bases stayed unmatched. The CDR3 loop reads CAQSTNDRVDGYTF. CDR3 nucleotide sequence: TGTGCCCAGTCTACGAATGACAGGGTGGATGGCTACACCTTC.

As DNA, the CDR3 is TGCAGCACTCTGGACGGAACAGATACGCAGTATTTT. It encodes CSTLDGTDTQYF. The chain carries TRBV29-1 and TRBJ2-3; the D is unclear. Germline V CDR1 and CDR2: SQVTM, ANQGSEA. CDR3 size: 12 residues. V shed 8 bases and J shed 3 bases, with 12 bases lying between them.

The rearrangement links TRBV28 to TRBJ1-1, with TRBD1 as a possible D gene (5 bases). CDR1 MDHEN and CDR2 SYDVKM come from the germline V gene. The CDR3 contains 15 residues. Between the trimmed V and J ends, which lost 8 bases and 0 bases, there was a span of 16 bases. CDR3 coding DNA: TGTGCCAGCTTCGCACCGGGACGGATGAACACTGAAGCTTTCTTT. It is translated as CASFAPGRMNTEAFF.

The chain joins TRBV7-2 to TRBJ1-3, with D uncertain. Per germline, CDR1 SGHTA and CDR2 FQGNSA. The V end was cut by 0 bases, the J end by 2 bases, with 8 bases between. The length of the CDR3 is 15 residues. CDR3 DNA: TGTGCCAGCAGCTTAGCGCCTGGGGCTGGAAACACCATATATTTT. Translating gives CASSLAPGAGNTIYF.

This chain connects TRBV6-1 to TRBJ2-7; D gene unclear. The V end was cut by 7 bases, the J end by 0 bases, with 7 bases between. This CDR3 is built from 12 residues. Germline V CDR1 and CDR2: MNHNS, SASEGT. The CDR3: CASNSDSYEQYF. CDR3 nucleotide sequence: TGTGCCAGCAACAGTGACTCCTACGAGCAGTACTTC.

The chain employs TRBV12-3 or TRBV12-4 and TRBJ1-1; perhaps TRBD1 as D (5 bases). The CDR3 is 13 residues long. Trimming removed 4 bases from V and 7 bases from J, with 13 bases in between. The CDR3 region has the DNA TGTGCCAGCAGTTCTGGGACGCAGGATGAAGCTTTCTTT. Its protein is CASSSGTQDEAFF.

The chain has TRBV19 and TRBJ2-5; 8 bases map to TRBD2. The assigned J gene may be wrong: the sequence end matches TRBJ2-1 better. Germline-derived CDR1 and CDR2 are LNHDA and SQIVND (reference sequence). This CDR3 spans 15 amino acids. The CDR3 nucleotides are TGTGCCAGTAGTATAGTACGCGGGGGGACCAATGAGCAGTTCTTC. It translates to CASSIVRGGTNEQFF.

This clonotype was seen more than once but under ten times. V and J are TRBV6-6 and TRBJ1-4; D is unclear. The V end was cut by 4 bases, the J end by 6 bases, with 6 bases between. This CDR3 is 12 amino acids long. CDR1 is MNHNY and CDR2 is SVGAGI in the germline V gene (reference sequence). The CDR3 loop is CASSFSDEKLFF. The CDR3 DNA sequence: TGTGCCAGCAGTTTTTCTGATGAAAAACTGTTTTTT.